Listed below are T cell receptor beta chains from one sample, sequenced in a study of beta chain features in type 1 diabetes. The assay was immunoSEQ multiplex PCR, and TCRdb's table has in-frame clones only and misses some. The profile shows roughly 140,000 clones, roughly 48% of them singletons. The sample comprised Tregs from blood. All receptors come from a man aged 18-30 years in good health. Both conserved end residues are part of each CDR3. A D gene is named only where the DNA matches it firmly. Clone size is shown for a subset of rows, as once, few, many or a class of expanded clone.

j_call d_call clone_size v_call cdr3_aa cdr3_nt
TRBJ2-5 TRBD1 . TRBV7-6 CASSADREKQYF TGTGCCAGCAGCGCGGACAGGGAAAAGCAGTACTTC
TRBJ2-3 . . TRBV14 CASSHSGTDTQYF TGTGCCAGCAGCCATTCAGGGACAGATACGCAGTATTTT
TRBJ2-2 . few TRBV5-1 CASSLSSPRTGELFF TGCGCCAGCAGCCTGTCGAGCCCGAGGACCGGGGAGCTGTTTTTT
TRBJ1-6 . . TRBV7-9 CASSLDRNSPLHF TGTGCCAGCAGCCTGGACAGAAATTCACCCCTCCACTTT
TRBJ2-7 . . TRBV5-6 CASSSWPVYEQYF TGTGCCAGCAGCTCGTGGCCAGTCTACGAGCAGTACTTC
TRBJ1-1 TRBD1 . TRBV4-2 CASRRRGQGARNTEAFF TGTGCCAGCAGGCGTAGAGGGCAGGGGGCCCGGAACACTGAAGCTTTCTTT
TRBJ1-6 TRBD1 . TRBV7-8 CASSRQGVSPLHF TGTGCCAGCAGCCGACAGGGGGTTTCACCCCTCCACTTT
TRBJ2-2 TRBD1 once TRBV4-2 CASSQDRVGVPGELFF TGTGCCAGCAGCCAGGACAGGGTTGGGGTTCCCGGGGAGCTGTTTTTT
TRBJ2-7 TRBD1 few TRBV5-1 CASSLEPGQVLEQYF TGCGCCAGCAGCTTGGAGCCGGGACAGGTACTCGAGCAGTACTTC
TRBJ1-2 . once TRBV11-2 CASSISRGGYGYTF TGTGCCAGCAGCATTAGCAGGGGTGGCTATGGCTACACCTTC
TRBJ2-1 TRBD2 . TRBV14 CASSRSGKAPYNEQFF TGTGCCAGCAGCCGGAGCGGGAAAGCGCCCTACAATGAGCAGTTCTTC
TRBJ1-2 . . TRBV28 CASAPGANYGYTF TGTGCCAGCGCCCCCGGAGCTAACTATGGCTACACCTTC
TRBJ2-7 TRBD2 . TRBV6-5 CASSFPGLAVEQYF TGTGCCAGCAGCTTCCCGGGACTAGCAGTCGAGCAGTACTTC
TRBJ2-1 TRBD1 . TRBV28 CASSLPGQGYNEQFF TGTGCCAGCAGTTTACCGGGACAGGGCTACAATGAGCAGTTCTTC
TRBJ1-1 . . TRBV15 CATSSAGLGGTEAFF TGTGCCACCAGCAGTGCGGGTCTGGGGGGCACTGAAGCTTTCTTT
TRBJ2-6 TRBD1 few TRBV29-1 CSGSIAGTGRAGANVLTF TGCAGCGGTTCGATAGCCGGGACAGGGCGGGCTGGGGCCAACGTCCTGACTTTC
TRBJ2-2 . few TRBV19 CASSMVANTGELFF TGTGCCAGTAGTATGGTAGCGAACACCGGGGAGCTGTTTTTT
TRBJ2-1 TRBD2 . TRBV29-1 CSVDTAGVEQFF TGCAGCGTTGACACAGCGGGGGTGGAACAGTTCTTC
TRBJ1-2 . . TRBV5-1 CASSRSGGAYGYTF TGCGCCAGCAGCCGCTCGGGGGGCGCCTATGGCTACACCTTC
TRBJ2-3 . . TRBV7-2 CASRVAGPDTQYF TGTGCCAGCAGAGTGGCGGGGCCCGATACGCAGTATTTT
TRBJ2-7 TRBD1 . TRBV7-9 CASSPGTGIHEQYF TGTGCCAGCAGCCCGGGGACAGGGATCCACGAGCAGTACTTC
TRBJ2-1 TRBD2 once TRBV27 CASSLRLAGGSNEQFF TGTGCCAGCAGTTTAAGACTAGCGGGAGGAAGTAATGAGCAGTTCTTC
TRBJ2-7 TRBD2 few TRBV7-2 CASSLVGTSATYEQYF TGTGCCAGCAGCTTAGTTGGGACTAGCGCAACCTACGAGCAGTACTTC
TRBJ2-3 . . TRBV7-2 CASSSSRATDTQYF TGTGCCAGCAGCTCCTCCAGGGCGACAGATACGCAGTATTTT
TRBJ1-2 . few TRBV10-3 CAISESKSGGGHRYGYTF TGTGCCATCAGTGAGTCGAAATCGGGTGGCGGACACCGATATGGCTACACCTTC